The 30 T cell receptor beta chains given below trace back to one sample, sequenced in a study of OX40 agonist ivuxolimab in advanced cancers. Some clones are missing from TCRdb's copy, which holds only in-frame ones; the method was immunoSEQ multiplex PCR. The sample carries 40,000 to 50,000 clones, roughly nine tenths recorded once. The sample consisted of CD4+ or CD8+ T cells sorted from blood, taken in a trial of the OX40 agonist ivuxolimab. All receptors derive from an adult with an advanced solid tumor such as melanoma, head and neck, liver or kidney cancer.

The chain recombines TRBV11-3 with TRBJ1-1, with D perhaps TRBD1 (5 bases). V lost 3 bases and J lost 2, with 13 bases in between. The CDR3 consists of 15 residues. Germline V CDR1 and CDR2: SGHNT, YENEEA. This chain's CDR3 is CASSFEGRGNTEAFF. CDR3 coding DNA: TGTGCCAGCAGCTTCGAGGGGAGGGGCAACACTGAAGCTTTCTTT. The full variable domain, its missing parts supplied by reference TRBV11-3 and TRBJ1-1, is EAGVVQSPRYKIIEKKQPVAFWCNPISGHNTLYWYLQNLGQGPELLIRYENEEAVDDSQLPKDRFSAERLKGVDSTLKIQPAELGDSAVYLCASSFEGRGNTEAFFGQGTRLTVV.

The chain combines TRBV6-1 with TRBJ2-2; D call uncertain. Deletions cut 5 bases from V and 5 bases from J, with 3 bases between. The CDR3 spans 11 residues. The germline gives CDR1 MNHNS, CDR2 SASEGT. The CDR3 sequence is CASSFTGELFF. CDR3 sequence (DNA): TGTGCCAGCAGTTTTACCGGGGAGCTGTTTTTT.

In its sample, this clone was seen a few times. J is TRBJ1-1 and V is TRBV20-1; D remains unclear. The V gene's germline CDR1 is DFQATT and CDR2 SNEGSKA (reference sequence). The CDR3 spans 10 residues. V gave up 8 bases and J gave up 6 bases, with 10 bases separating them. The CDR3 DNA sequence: TGCAGTCCCACTATTCCTGAAGCTTTCTTT. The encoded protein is CSPTIPEAFF.

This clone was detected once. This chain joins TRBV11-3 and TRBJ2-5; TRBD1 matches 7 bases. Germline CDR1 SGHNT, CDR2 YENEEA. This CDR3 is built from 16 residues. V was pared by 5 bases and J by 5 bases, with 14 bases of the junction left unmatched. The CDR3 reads CASSPGEQGPGETQYF. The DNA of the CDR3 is TGTGCCAGCAGCCCTGGGGAACAGGGGCCGGGGGAGACCCAGTACTTC. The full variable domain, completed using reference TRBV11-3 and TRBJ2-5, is EAGVVQSPRYKIIEKKQPVAFWCNPISGHNTLYWYLQNLGQGPELLIRYENEEAVDDSQLPKDRFSAERLKGVDSTLKIQPAELGDSAVYLCASSPGEQGPGETQYFGPGTRLLVL.

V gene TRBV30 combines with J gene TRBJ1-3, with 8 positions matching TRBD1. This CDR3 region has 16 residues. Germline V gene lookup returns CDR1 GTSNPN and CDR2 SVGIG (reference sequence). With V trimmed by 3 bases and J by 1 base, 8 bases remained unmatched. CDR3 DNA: TGTGCCTGGAGAGCTCTCAGGGGGCGGTCTGGAAACACCATATATTTT. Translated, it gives CAWRALRGRSGNTIYF.

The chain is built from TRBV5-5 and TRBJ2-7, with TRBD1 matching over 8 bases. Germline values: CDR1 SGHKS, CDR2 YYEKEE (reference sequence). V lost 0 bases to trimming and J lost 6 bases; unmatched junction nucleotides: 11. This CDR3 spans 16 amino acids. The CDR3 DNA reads TGTGCCAGCAGCTTGGAAGGACAGGGCATTAACCTCGAGCAGTACTTC. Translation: CASSLEGQGINLEQYF.

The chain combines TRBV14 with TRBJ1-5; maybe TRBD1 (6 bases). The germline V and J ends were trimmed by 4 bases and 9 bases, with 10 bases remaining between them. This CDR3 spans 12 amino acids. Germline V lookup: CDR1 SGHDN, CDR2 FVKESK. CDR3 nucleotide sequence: TGTGCCAGCAGCCTGGGAGGGGGGCCCCAGCATTTT. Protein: CASSLGGGPQHF.

Here the CDR3 DNA reads TGTGCCAGTAGCCGGGGACTAGCGGGCGGGGAGACCCAGTACTTC. It codes for CASSRGLAGGETQYF. The V call is TRBV19, the J call TRBJ2-5, with 12 bases fitting TRBD2. CDR3 size: 15 residues. V lost 6 bases to trimming and J lost 5 bases; unmatched junction nucleotides: 7. Germline loops: CDR1 LNHDA, CDR2 SQIVND (reference sequence).

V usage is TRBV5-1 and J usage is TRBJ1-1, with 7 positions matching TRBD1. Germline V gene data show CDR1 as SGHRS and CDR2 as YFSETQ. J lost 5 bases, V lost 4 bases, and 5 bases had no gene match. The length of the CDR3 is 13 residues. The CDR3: CASSDQGGTEAFF. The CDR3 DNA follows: TGCGCCAGCAGCGACCAGGGGGGGACTGAAGCTTTCTTT.

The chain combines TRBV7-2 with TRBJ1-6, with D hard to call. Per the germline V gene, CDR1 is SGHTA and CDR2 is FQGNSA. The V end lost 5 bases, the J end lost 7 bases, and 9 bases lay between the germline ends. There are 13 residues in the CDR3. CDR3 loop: CASSTVQNSPLHF. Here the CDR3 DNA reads TGTGCCAGCAGCACAGTGCAAAATTCACCCCTCCACTTT.

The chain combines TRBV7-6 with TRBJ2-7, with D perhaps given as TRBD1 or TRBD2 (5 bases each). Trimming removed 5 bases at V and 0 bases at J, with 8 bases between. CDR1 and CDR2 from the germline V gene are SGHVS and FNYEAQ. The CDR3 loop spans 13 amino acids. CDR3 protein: CASSAGSSYEQYF. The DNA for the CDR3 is TGTGCCAGCAGCGCAGGGAGCTCCTACGAGCAGTACTTC. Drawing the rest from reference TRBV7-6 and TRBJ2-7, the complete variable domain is GAGVSQSPRYKVTKRGQDVALRCDPISGHVSLYWYRQALGQGPEFLTYFNYEAQQDKSGLPNDRFSAERPEGSISTLTIQRTEQRDSAMYRCASSAGSSYEQYFGPGTRLTVT.

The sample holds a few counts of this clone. DNA for the CDR3: TGTGCCAGTAGACTAGCGGGGGCCTCCTACGAGCAGTACTTC. Translation: CASRLAGASYEQYF. The chain has TRBV27 and TRBJ2-7, with TRBD2 identical over 12 bases. CDR3 size: 14 residues. The V gene end was trimmed by 9 bases and the J gene end by 0 bases; junction bases not matched to a gene: 3. Per germline, CDR1 MNHEY and CDR2 SMNVEV (reference sequence).

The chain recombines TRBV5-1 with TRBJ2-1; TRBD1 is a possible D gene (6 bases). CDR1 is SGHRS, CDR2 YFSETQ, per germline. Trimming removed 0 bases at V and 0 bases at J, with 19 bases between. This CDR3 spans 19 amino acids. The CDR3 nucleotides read TGCGCCAGCAGCTTGGCAACCGGGACATTCCGCTTCTCCTACAATGAGCAGTTCTTC. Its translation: CASSLATGTFRFSYNEQFF.

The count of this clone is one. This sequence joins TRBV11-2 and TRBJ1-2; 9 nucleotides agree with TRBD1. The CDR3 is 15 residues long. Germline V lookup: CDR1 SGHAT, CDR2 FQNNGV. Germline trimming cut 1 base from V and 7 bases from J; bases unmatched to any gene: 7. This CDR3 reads CASSLGWGQGSGYTF. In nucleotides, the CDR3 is TGTGCCAGCAGCTTAGGGTGGGGACAGGGCTCTGGCTACACCTTC.

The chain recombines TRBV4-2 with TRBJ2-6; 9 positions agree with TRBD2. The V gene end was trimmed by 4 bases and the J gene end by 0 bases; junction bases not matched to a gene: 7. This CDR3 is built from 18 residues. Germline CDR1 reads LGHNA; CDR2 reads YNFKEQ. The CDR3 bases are TGTGCCAGCAGCCTTGATGCGGGGGGGGGCTCTGGGGCCAACGTCCTGACTTTC. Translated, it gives CASSLDAGGGSGANVLTF.

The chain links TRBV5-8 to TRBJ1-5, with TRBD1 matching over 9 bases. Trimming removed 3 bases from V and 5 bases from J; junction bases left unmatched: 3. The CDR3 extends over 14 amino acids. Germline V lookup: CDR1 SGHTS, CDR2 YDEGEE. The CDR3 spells CASSYTGGDQPQHF. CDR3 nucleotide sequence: TGTGCCAGCAGCTATACAGGGGGCGATCAGCCCCAGCATTTT.

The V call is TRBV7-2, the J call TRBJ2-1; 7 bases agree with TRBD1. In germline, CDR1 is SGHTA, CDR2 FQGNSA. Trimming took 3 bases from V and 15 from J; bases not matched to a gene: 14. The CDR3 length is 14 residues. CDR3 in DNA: TGTGCCAGCAGCTTCGAGGGGGCGGTTCCATTCCGGTTCTTC. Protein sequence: CASSFEGAVPFRFF.

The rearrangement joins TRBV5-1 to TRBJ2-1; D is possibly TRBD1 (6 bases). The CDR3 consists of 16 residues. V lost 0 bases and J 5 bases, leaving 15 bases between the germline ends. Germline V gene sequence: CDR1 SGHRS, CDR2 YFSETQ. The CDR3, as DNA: TGCGCCAGCAGCTTGGCTGGACTCGGACAGAACAATGAGCAGTTCTTC. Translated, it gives CASSLAGLGQNNEQFF.

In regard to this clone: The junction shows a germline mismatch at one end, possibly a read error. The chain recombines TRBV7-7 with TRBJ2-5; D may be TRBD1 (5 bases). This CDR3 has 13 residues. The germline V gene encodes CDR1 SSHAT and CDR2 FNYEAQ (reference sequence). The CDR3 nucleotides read TGTGCTAGCAGCTTATCCAGGGAAGAGACCCAGTACTTC. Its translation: CASSLSREETQYF. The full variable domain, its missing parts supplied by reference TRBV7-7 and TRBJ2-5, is GAGVSQSPRYKVTKRGQDVTLRCDPISSHATLYWYQQALGQGPEFLTYFNYEAQPDKSGLPSDRFSAERPEGSISTLTIQRTEQRDSAMYRCASSLSREETQYFGPGTRLLVL.

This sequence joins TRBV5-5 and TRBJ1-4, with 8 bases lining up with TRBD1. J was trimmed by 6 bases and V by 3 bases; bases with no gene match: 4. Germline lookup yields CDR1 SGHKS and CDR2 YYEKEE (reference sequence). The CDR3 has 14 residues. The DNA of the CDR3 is TGTGCCAGCAGCTCTCCGGGACAGGATGAAAAACTGTTTTTT. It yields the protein CASSSPGQDEKLFF.

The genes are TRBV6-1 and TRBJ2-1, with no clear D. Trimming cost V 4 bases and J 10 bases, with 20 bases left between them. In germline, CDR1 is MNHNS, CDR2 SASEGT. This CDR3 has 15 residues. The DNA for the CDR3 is TGTGCCAGCAGTGCTTCGGCTATGGGTTCGAGAGAGCAGTTCTTC. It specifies CASSASAMGSREQFF.

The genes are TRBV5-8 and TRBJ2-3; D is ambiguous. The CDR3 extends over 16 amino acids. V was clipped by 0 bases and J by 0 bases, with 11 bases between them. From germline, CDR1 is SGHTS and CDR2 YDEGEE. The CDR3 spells CASSLAGRPSTDTQYF. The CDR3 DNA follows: TGTGCCAGCAGCTTGGCCGGACGTCCAAGCACAGATACGCAGTATTTT.

The CDR3 DNA reads as TGCGCCAGCAGCCAGTACTACGGGCAGGGGGCTGGGTATGGCTACACCTTC. It translates to CASSQYYGQGAGYGYTF. This chain uses TRBV4-3 with TRBJ1-2, with TRBD1 matching over 8 bases. CDR3 size: 17 residues. V was pared by 3 bases and J by 5 bases, with 14 bases of the junction left unmatched. Germline V gene sequence: CDR1 LGHNA, CDR2 YSLEER.

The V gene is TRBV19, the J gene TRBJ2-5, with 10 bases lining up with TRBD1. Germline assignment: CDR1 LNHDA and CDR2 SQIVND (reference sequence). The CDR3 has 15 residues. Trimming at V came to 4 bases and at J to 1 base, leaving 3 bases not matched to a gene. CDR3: CASSSRDRGQETQYF. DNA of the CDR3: TGTGCCAGTAGTAGCCGGGACAGGGGCCAAGAGACCCAGTACTTC. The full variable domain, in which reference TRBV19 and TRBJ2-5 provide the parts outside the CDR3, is DGGITQSPKYLFRKEGQNVTLSCEQNLNHDAMYWYRQDPGQGLRLIYYSQIVNDFQKGDIAEGYSVSREKKESFPLTVTSAQKNPTAFYLCASSSRDRGQETQYFGPGTRLLVL.

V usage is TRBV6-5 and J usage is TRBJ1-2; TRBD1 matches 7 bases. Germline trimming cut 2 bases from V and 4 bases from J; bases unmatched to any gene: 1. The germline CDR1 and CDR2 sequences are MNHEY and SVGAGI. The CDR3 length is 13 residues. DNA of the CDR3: TGTGCCAGCAGTTACCGGGACAGCTATGGCTACACCTTC. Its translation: CASSYRDSYGYTF.

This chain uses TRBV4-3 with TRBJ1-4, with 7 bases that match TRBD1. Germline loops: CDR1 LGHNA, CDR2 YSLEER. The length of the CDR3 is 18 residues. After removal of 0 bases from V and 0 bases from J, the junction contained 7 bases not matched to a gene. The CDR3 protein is CASSQDTGVLATNEKLFF. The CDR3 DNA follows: TGCGCCAGCAGCCAAGATACAGGGGTCCTGGCAACTAATGAAAAACTGTTTTTT.

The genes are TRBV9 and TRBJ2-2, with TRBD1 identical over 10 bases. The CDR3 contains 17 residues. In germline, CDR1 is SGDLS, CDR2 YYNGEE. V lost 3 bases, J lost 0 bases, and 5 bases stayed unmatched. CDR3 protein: CASSARGQGANTGELFF. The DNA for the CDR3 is TGTGCCAGCAGCGCGAGAGGACAGGGGGCGAACACCGGGGAGCTGTTTTTT.

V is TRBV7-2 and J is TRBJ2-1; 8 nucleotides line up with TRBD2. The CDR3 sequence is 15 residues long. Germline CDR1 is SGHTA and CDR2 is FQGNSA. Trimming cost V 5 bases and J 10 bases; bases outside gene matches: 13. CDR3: CASSPLGRLAMEQFF. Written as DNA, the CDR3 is TGTGCCAGCAGCCCCCTCGGCCGACTAGCGATGGAGCAGTTCTTC. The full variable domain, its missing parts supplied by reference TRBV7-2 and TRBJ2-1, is GAGVSQSPSNKVTEKGKDVELRCDPISGHTALYWYRQSLGQGLEFLIYFQGNSAPDKSGLPSDRFSAERTGGSVSTLTIQRTQQEDSAVYLCASSPLGRLAMEQFFGPGTRLTVL.

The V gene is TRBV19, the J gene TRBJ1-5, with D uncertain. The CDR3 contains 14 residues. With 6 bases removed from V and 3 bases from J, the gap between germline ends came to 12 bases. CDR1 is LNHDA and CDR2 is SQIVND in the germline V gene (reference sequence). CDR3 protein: CASSQGRYNQPQHF. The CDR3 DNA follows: TGTGCCAGTAGCCAAGGCCGTTACAATCAGCCCCAGCATTTT.

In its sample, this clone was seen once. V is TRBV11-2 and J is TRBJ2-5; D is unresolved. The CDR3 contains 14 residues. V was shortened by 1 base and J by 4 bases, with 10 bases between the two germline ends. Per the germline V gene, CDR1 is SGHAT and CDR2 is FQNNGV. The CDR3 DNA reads TGTGCCAGCAGCTTAGGATTAGCACGAGAGACCCAGTACTTC. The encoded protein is CASSLGLARETQYF.